This entry is about one T cell receptor (beta chain). Disease duration was under 3 months in the ophthalmopathy patients, who also had a Clinical Activity Score of at least 3 and a NOSPECS grade of at least 4. Thyroid ultrasound and orbital computed tomography, with clinical symptoms and serum thyroxine and TRAb, informed diagnoses. This entry comes from a study of T cells in Graves' hyperthyroidism and ophthalmopathy. The CDR3 contains 18 residues. V dropped 3 bases and J dropped 0; count of bases not matched to a gene: 9. CDR1 is LGHDT, CDR2 YNNKEL, per germline (reference sequence). RNA transcripts provided the source from which TCR beta CDR3 regions were amplified. In the first-round RT-PCR of the TCR CDR3, the HTBI primer set was used. TCRdb reprocessed the multiplex PCR reads via MiXCR and lists one record per CDR3 protein. Here the sample spans under 600,000 distinct CDR3 sequences, about a sixth being singletons.

The receptor's source is a woman between 35 and 50 years old with Graves' ophthalmopathy. The V and J genes are TRBV3-1 and TRBJ2-2; 8 nucleotides agree with TRBD2. Sequenced: blood. In DNA form, the CDR3 reads TGTGCCAGCAGCCATCGAAGGCTAGCGGGCTCGAACACCGGGGAGCTGTTTTTT. This translates into CASSHRRLAGSNTGELFF.